This TCR beta chain stems from a study of brain T cells in children with intractable seizures (dated by TCRdb to about 2021). Some background on the complete study: As a first screen for immune gene transcripts, resected brain tissue from about 53 pediatric epilepsy surgery cases was run on a NanoString immunology panel. Of the roughly twelve selected surgery cases, pre-surgery blood was also sequenced for eight, so four had brain tissue only.

What the authors observed across the whole study: Sequencing depth differed between pre- and post-surgery blood, so clones missing from the pre-surgery sample may reflect undersampling. Viral specificity was inferred solely from CDR3 sequence similarity, and the HCMV serostatus of the patients was not known.

Remarks on this clone: Which antigen it targets is not known. Base quality data are lacking; no much larger clone is found one base away.

The sample's time point, from its label and the paper: blood from clinic visit 5 months post-surgery; TSC patient then seizure free. Surgery cases with the highest brain T cell transcript signatures were selected for TCR beta chain sequencing of brain tissue and, where available, blood. Before surgery, patients had received at least one anti-epileptic drug. The TCR-sequenced patients were children whose drug-resistant epilepsy was caused by tuberous sclerosis complex, focal cortical dysplasia, Rasmussen encephalitis or hemimegalencephaly. Bulk genomic DNA was isolated from unsorted brain tissue and whole blood using the Monarch genomic DNA purification kit. The CDR3 runs 15 amino acids, cysteine and phenylalanine included. CDR3 DNA is the only sequence kept; it has 45 bases, read in frame from the first base. Trimming leaves V shorter by 6 bases and J shorter by 0 bases, with the junction holding 5 bases beyond the gene matches. CDR1 and CDR2 are read off the germline V gene as MNHEY and SVGAGI.

The immunoSEQ assay was used to generate TCR beta chain sequences from genomic DNA. On the authors' methods: Any CDR3 sequence that did not begin with the conserved framework cysteine at position 104 was removed by hand. To get clonality, the normalized Shannon's Diversity Index was subtracted from one, giving values from 0 (maximal diversity) to 1 (oligoclonal). Chi-squared comparison-of-proportions tests assessed whether the same CDR3 differed in frequency between samples, such as brain versus blood. Public clonotypes were found through immuneACCESS searches, while the VDJdb browser was used to judge similarity to known antiviral clonotypes. This is the immuneACCESS table as TCRdb keeps it, with only in-frame sequences that have V and J called. A part of the clones is gone; compared with another copy, unresolved V genes explain less than half, and the rest is unexplained. For V, J and clone size, that table is used; D and trimming come from the DNA. This sample has around 340,000 clones in its table, and approximately 93% of those were observed once. The ten largest clones add up to 5.7% of the sample.

This chain joins TRBV6-5 to TRBJ1-5; a stretch of 7 junction bases matches TRBD1. The sequence was obtained from a boy younger than two with tuberous sclerosis and intractable seizures. The sample here was peripheral blood, taken 4 to 6 months after surgery. The CDR3 region: CASSQTGYSNQPQHF. The DNA is TGTGCCAGCAGCCAGACAGGGTATAGCAATCAGCCCCAGCATTTT.